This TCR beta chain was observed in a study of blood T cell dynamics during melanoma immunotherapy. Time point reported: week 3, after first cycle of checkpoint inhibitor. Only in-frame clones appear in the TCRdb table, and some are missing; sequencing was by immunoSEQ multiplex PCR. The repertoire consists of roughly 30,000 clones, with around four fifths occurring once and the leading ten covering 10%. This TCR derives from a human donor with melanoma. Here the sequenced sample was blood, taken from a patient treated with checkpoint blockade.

DNA for the CDR3: TGTGCCAGTAGTATGGACAGGGGCTCTGGAAACACCATATATTTT. Translated: CASSMDRGSGNTIYF. V usage is TRBV19 and J usage is TRBJ1-3, with 9 positions matching TRBD1. CDR3 length: 15 residues. J lost 0 bases, V lost 3 bases, and 0 bases had no gene match. In germline, CDR1 is LNHDA, CDR2 SQIVND (reference sequence). The full variable domain, in which reference TRBV19 and TRBJ1-3 provide the parts outside the CDR3, is DGGITQSPKYLFRKEGQNVTLSCEQNLNHDAMYWYRQDPGQGLRLIYYSQIVNDFQKGDIAEGYSVSREKKESFPLTVTSAQKNPTAFYLCASSMDRGSGNTIYFGEGSWLTVV.